A selection of T cell receptor beta chains follows, all from one sample in a study of Tregs in tolerant kidney transplant recipients. Method: immunoSEQ multiplex PCR; TCRdb's copy keeps in-frame clones and lacks some. The table lists roughly 120,000 clones, roughly 93% of them singletons. Sequencing was done on a sample of CD4+ T cells from blood. These receptors were taken from a human donor in good health. Each CDR3 is given with its conserved first and last residue. Fields, in order: V gene, clone size, D gene, J gene, CDR3 length, CDR3 protein, CDR3 DNA. A D gene is named only where the DNA matches it firmly. The size field is filled for only some rows; it gives once, few, many or a size class.

TRBV9	NA	NA	TRBJ1-1	14	CASSVGGTGTEAFF	TGTGCCAGCAGCGTAGGAGGAACAGGGACTGAAGCTTTCTTT
TRBV5-1	NA	TRBD1	TRBJ1-2	15	CASSLGQGWDYGYTF	TGCGCCAGCAGCCTGGGACAGGGCTGGGACTATGGCTACACCTTC
TRBV5-1	once	TRBD1	TRBJ2-5	14	CASSPRGTVETQYF	TGCGCCAGCAGCCCGAGAGGGACAGTGGAGACCCAGTACTTC
TRBV5-1	NA	TRBD2	TRBJ2-5	15	CASSVGSGGQETQYF	TGCGCCAGCAGCGTCGGGAGCGGGGGACAAGAGACCCAGTACTTC
TRBV7-9	NA	NA	TRBJ2-7	13	CASSHWGSYEQYF	TGTGCCAGCAGCCACTGGGGCTCCTACGAGCAGTACTTC
TRBV18	NA	NA	TRBJ2-5	15	CASSPGVLAQETQYF	TGTGCCAGCTCACCAGGAGTACTTGCCCAAGAGACCCAGTACTTC
TRBV11-3	NA	TRBD1	TRBJ2-1	15	CASSGGQGTHNEQFF	TGTGCCAGCAGCGGGGGACAGGGAACCCACAATGAGCAGTTCTTC
TRBV2	NA	NA	TRBJ2-1	13	CASSGLLYNEQFF	TGTGCCAGCTCGGGACTGTTATACAATGAGCAGTTCTTC
TRBV6-5	few	NA	TRBJ1-4	14	CASKDQGWDEKLFF	TGTGCCAGCAAGGACCAGGGCTGGGACGAAAAACTGTTTTTT
TRBV9	NA	NA	TRBJ1-1	13	CASSVGVHTEAFF	TGTGCCAGCAGCGTAGGGGTTCACACTGAAGCTTTCTTT
TRBV23-1	once	NA	TRBJ2-7	15	CASSRRRVYNYEQYF	TGCGCCAGCAGTCGGAGGAGGGTATATAACTACGAGCAGTACTTC
TRBV5-6	NA	NA	TRBJ2-7	13	CASSLIGRREQYF	TGTGCCAGCAGCTTGATAGGGAGGCGTGAGCAGTACTTC
TRBV5-1	NA	NA	TRBJ2-7	14	CASSLDGSSYEQYF	TGCGCCAGCAGCTTGGACGGGAGCTCCTACGAGCAGTACTTC
TRBV6-5	NA	NA	TRBJ2-3	14	CASGSTRGTDTQYF	TGTGCCAGCGGCTCCACAAGGGGTACAGATACGCAGTATTTT
TRBV5-1	NA	NA	TRBJ2-7	14	CASSLQGASYEQYF	TGCGCCAGCAGCTTACAAGGGGCCTCCTACGAGCAGTACTTC
TRBV7-2	once	TRBD2	TRBJ2-5	18	CASSGRPSGGPTQETQYF	TGTGCCAGCAGCGGACGGCCTAGCGGGGGGCCCACCCAAGAGACCCAGTACTTC
TRBV9	NA	NA	TRBJ2-7	14	CASSVEPFPYEQYF	TGTGCCAGCAGCGTGGAGCCATTTCCCTACGAGCAGTACTTC
TRBV11-2	NA	TRBD1	TRBJ1-2	18	CASSLDRRQGARNYGYTF	TGTGCCAGCAGCTTAGATCGCAGACAGGGGGCGAGGAACTATGGCTACACCTTC